This record covers a single T cell receptor beta chain. Its antigen is undetermined. This sample is part of a study of CD8 T cells in ankylosing spondylitis. Libraries of TCR beta came from quantitative 5'-RACE with molecular barcodes. MiXCR, applied by TCRdb to the 5' RACE reads, yields one record per CDR3 protein. The repertoire consists of roughly 180,000 distinct CDR3 sequences, with 13% occurring once and the leading ten covering approximately 10%. The CDR3 runs 14 residues. Deletions cut 2 bases from V and 3 bases from J, with 7 bases between. Germline CDR1 reads SGHDN; CDR2 reads FVKESK. The study, taken as a whole, reports: A number of the motif variants had already been described in reactive arthritis synovial fluid and blood. Reportedly, matched ankylosing spondylitis synovial fluid was significantly enriched for disease-linked clones.

Sequenced sample: blood, either unsorted or a sorted T cell fraction (not recorded which). The rearrangement links TRBV14 to TRBJ2-2; tentatively, D is TRBD1 (6 bases). This TCR came from a female donor with ankylosing spondylitis or in good health (not recorded which). CDR3: CASSQTGYTGELFF. CDR3 coding DNA: TGTGCCAGCAGCCAAACAGGGTACACCGGGGAGCTGTTTTTT.